Detailed here is one T cell receptor (beta chain). Antigen specificity is unknown. CDR3 length: 17 residues. Germline CDR1 is SGHRS and CDR2 is YFSETQ. The V gene end was trimmed by 0 bases and the J gene end by 6 bases; junction bases not matched to a gene: 9. This sample is part of a study of shared clonotypes between healthy human individuals. TCRdb keeps only in-frame clones here, not all; method: immunoSEQ multiplex PCR. The sample has about 750,000 clones; around 92% are singletons. General study findings and limits: Generation probabilities of non-shared clonotypes were lower (relative to those shared by all four donors). Limitation of the genetic and exposure-history diversity represented came from the few donors.

Naive CD8 cells lacked CD45RO, underwent positive selection for CCR7 and left out terminally differentiated effector memory CD45RA+ cells. V usage is TRBV5-1 and J usage is TRBJ2-3; 11 nucleotides match TRBD2. Input material: naive CD8+ T cells sorted from blood. This receptor was taken from a man younger than 40 in good health. CDR3 sequence: CASSLETSGSQVDTQYF. CDR3 nucleotide sequence: TGCGCCAGCAGCTTGGAAACTAGCGGGAGCCAAGTTGATACGCAGTATTTT. Full variable domain (rest looked up from reference TRBV5-1 and TRBJ2-3): KAGVTQTPRYLIKTRGQQVTLSCSPISGHRSVSWYQQTPGQGLQFLFEYFSETQRNKGNFPGRFSGRQFSNSRSEMNVSTLELGDSALYLCASSLETSGSQVDTQYFGPGTRLTVL.